These 4 T cell receptor beta chains share one sample of origin, sequenced in a study of blood T cell repertoires in COVID-19. Data came from immunoSEQ multiplex PCR; TCRdb stores just in-frame clones and leaves some out. The table lists tens of thousands of clones, approximately 78% of them singletons. The sample taken for sequencing was peripheral blood. The receptors were sampled from a human donor in a cohort sampled during active COVID-19.

This sequence joins TRBV19 and TRBJ1-2; 9 bases line up with TRBD1. This CDR3 region has 14 residues. In germline, CDR1 is LNHDA, CDR2 SQIVND (reference sequence). V was clipped by 5 bases and J by 6 bases; unmatched bases: 7. The CDR3 sequence is CASSPRTGEHGYTF. DNA of the CDR3: TGTGCCAGTAGTCCCCGGACAGGGGAACATGGCTACACCTTC.

This chain connects TRBV4-1 to TRBJ1-1; possible D gene TRBD1, 6 bases. V dropped 0 bases and J dropped 0 bases, with 11 bases sitting between them. Looked up from germline, CDR1 is MGHRA and CDR2 is YSYEKL. The CDR3 is made up of 16 amino acids. The CDR3 nucleotides read TGCGCCAGCAGCCAAGAAGTGGGACAACTGAACACTGAAGCTTTCTTT. Translating gives CASSQEVGQLNTEAFF.

This chain joins TRBV30 and TRBJ1-1, with D hard to call. The CDR3 runs to 12 residues. Trimming left V 2 bases short and J 2 bases short, with 6 bases between. The germline gives CDR1 GTSNPN, CDR2 SVGIG (reference sequence). Written as DNA, the CDR3 is TGTGCCTGGAGTCCAAAAAACACTGAAGCTTTCTTT. Protein sequence: CAWSPKNTEAFF.

V gene TRBV5-6 combines with J gene TRBJ2-1, with 9 nucleotides matching TRBD1. CDR3 size: 15 residues. The trim removed 4 bases at V and 3 bases at J, leaving 5 bases unmatched. Germline V gives CDR1 SGHDT, CDR2 YYEEEE. Written as DNA, the CDR3 is TGTGCCAGCAGCCCACAGGGGGCCGGCTACAATGAGCAGTTCTTC. Residues: CASSPQGAGYNEQFF.